This T cell receptor beta chain is from a study of PD-L1 blockade in urothelial cancer. As for time point: peripheral blood 6 weeks after treatment start. J was trimmed by 0 bases and V by 1 base; bases with no gene match: 2. Germline CDR1 is SGHVS and CDR2 is FNYEAQ. The CDR3 consists of 16 residues. General study results and limits: In blood at 3 weeks, tumor-associated clones expanded more among patients with durable benefit.

Some clones are missing from TCRdb's copy, which holds only in-frame ones; the method was immunoSEQ multiplex PCR. The sample includes roughly 45,000 clones, around 82% seen only once; the top ten take around 15%. A word on this clone: Its antigen is not identified.

The TCR was taken from a man between 60 and 70 years old with urothelial cancer. The genes are TRBV7-6 and TRBJ2-2, with TRBD2 identical over 7 bases. Sequencing used PBMCs, obtained around atezolizumab (anti-PD-L1) treatment. CDR3 protein: CASSLVGGANTGELFF. DNA for the CDR3: TGTGCCAGCAGCTTAGTGGGGGGGGCGAACACCGGGGAGCTGTTTTTT.